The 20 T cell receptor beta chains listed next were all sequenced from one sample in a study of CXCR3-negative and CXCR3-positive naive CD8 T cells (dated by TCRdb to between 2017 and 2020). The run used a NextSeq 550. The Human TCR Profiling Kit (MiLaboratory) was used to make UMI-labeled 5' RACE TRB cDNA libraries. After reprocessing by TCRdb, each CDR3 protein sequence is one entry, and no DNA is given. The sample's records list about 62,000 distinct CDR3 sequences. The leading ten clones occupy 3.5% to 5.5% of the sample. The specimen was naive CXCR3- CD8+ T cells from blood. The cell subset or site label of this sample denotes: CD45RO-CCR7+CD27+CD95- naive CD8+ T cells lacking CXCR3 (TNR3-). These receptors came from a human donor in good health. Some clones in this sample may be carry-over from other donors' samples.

CDR3 protein: CASSARPRGERYQETQYF. V is TRBV21-1 and J is TRBJ2-5; with no DNA, the TCRdb D assignment of TRBD1 cannot be verified. TRBV21-1 is reported as a pseudogene. The CDR3 is made up of 18 amino acids.

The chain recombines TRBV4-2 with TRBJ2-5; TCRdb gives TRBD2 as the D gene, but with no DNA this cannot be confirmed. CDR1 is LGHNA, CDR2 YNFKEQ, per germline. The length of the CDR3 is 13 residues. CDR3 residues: CASSQDAGETQYF.

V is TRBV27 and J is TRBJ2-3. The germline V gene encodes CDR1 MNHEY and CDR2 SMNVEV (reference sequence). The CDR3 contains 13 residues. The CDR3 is CASRQTRTDTQYF.

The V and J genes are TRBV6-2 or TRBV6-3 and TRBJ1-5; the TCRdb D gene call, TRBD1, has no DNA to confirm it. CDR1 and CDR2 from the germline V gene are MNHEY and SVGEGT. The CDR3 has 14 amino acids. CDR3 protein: CAIQGRVGNQPQHF.

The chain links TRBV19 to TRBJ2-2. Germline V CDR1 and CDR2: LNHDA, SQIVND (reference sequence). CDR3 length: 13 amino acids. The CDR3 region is CARDQADTGELFF.

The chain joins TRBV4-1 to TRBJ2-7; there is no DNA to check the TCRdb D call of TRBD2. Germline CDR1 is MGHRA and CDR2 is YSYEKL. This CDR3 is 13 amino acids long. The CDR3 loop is CASSQRQGDEQYF.

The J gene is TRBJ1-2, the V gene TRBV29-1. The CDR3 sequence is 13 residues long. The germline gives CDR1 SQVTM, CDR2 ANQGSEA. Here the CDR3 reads CSVVGTANYGYTF.

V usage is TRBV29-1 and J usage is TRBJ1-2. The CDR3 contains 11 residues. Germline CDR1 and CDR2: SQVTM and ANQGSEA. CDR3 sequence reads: CSVLIRGLRTF.

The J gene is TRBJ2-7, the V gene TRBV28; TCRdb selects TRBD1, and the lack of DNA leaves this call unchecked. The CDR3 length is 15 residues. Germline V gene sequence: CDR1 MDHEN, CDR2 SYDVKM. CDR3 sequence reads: CASSPTLGGQSEQYF.

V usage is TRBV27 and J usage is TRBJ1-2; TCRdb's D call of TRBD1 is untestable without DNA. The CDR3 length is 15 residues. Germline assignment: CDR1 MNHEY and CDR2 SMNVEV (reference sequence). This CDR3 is CASRDGTGANYGYTF.

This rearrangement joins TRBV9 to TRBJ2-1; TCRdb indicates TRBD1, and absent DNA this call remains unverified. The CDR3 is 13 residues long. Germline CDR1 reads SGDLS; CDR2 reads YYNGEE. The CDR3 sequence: CASSDGDRDEQFF.

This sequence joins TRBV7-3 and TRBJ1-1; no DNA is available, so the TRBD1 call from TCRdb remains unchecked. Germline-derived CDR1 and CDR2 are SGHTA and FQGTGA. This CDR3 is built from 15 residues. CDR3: CASSYVQGGNTEAFF.

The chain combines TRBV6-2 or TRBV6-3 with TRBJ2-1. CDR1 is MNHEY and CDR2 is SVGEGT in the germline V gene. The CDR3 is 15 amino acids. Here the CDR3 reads CASSYSESPSNEQFF.

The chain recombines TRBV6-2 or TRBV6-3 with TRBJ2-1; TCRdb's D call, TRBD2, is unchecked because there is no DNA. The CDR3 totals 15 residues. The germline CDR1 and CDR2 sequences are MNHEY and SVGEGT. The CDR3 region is CASSYVLAGGVEQFF.

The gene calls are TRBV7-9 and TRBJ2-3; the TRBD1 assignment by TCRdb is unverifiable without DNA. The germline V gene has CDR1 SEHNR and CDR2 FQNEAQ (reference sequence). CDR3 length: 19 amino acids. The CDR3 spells CASSPASPAPGQGWNTQYF.

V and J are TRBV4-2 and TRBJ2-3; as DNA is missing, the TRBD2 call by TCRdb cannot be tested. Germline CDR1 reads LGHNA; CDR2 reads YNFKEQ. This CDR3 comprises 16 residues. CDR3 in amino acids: CASSQPEREVTDTQYF.

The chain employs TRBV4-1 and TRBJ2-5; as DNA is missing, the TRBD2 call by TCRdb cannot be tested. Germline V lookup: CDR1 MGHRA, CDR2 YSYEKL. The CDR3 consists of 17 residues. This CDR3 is CASSQPSGSYARETQYF.

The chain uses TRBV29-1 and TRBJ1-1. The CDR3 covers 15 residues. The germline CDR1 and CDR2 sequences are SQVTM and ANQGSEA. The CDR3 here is CSVGGGVKVDTEAFF. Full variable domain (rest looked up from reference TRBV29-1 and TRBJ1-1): SAVISQKPSRDICQRGTSLTIQCQVDSQVTMMFWYRQQPGQSLTLIATANQGSEATYESGFVIDKFPISRPNLTFSTLTVSNMSPEDSSIYLCSVGGGVKVDTEAFFGQGTRLTVV.

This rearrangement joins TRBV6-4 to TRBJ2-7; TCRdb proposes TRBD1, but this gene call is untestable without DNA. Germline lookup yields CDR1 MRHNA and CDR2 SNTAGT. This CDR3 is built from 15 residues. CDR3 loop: CASSVSQGAFYEQYF.

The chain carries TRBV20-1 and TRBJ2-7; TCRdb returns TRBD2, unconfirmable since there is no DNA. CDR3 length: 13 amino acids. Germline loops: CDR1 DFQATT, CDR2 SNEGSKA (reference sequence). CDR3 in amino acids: CSADGTSGYEQYF.